The entry below describes one T cell receptor beta chain. Its antigen remains unidentified. The data are from a study of T cell responses to AZD1222 COVID-19 vaccine. Broader study findings: Spike-specific TCR breadth and depth rose after two AZD1222 doses. Baseline testing showed seropositivity in only a handful of AZD1222 recipients. The span of vaccine-associated CD4 TCRs extended across spike, with dominance at 160-218 and 743-854.

The protocol was immunoSEQ multiplex PCR, while the TCRdb copy is restricted to in-frame clones and leaves out a portion. Of around 70,000 clones in the sample, roughly 90% are singletons; the top ten hold roughly 7.3%. CDR3 length equals 17 residues. V gave up 0 bases and J gave up 0 bases, with 13 bases separating them. Germline loops: CDR1 LNHNV, CDR2 YYDKDF (reference sequence). The sample was peripheral blood, taken on day 0 of AZD1222 vaccination. The receptor was derived from an adult in good health. J is TRBJ2-3 and V is TRBV15, with D tentatively TRBD1 (5 bases). The CDR3 DNA sequence: TGTGCCACCAGCAGAGATGGCCGACAGAAAAGCACAGATACGCAGTATTTT. Its translation: CATSRDGRQKSTDTQYF. The whole variable domain, remainder taken from reference TRBV15 and TRBJ2-3, is DAMVIQNPRYQVTQFGKPVTLSCSQTLNHNVMYWYQQKSSQAPKLLFHYYDKDFNNEADTPDNFQSRRPNTSFCFLDIRSPGLGDTAMYLCATSRDGRQKSTDTQYFGPGTRLTVL.